Presented here are 26 T cell receptor beta chains from one specimen sequenced in a study of identical twins. TCRdb re-derived calls from the 5' RACE reads in MiXCR, one entry per CDR3 protein. Counted here are about 520,000 distinct CDR3 sequences, under 25% occurring once; the ten biggest clones make up around 0.9%. The sample was also reused in another study, on T cells expressing NK-cell markers.

Sequenced input: CD4+ T cells sorted from blood. All receptors derive from a woman aged 18-29 years in good health.

This clonotype was recorded a few times. J is TRBJ2-7 and V is TRBV25-1; possibly TRBD1 or TRBD2 for D (5 bases each). The CDR3 extends over 16 amino acids. Trimming removed 3 bases at V and 2 bases at J, with 17 bases between. Germline V CDR1 and CDR2: MGHDK, SYGVNS. The CDR3 reads CASSEGDDFIPYEQYF. CDR3 DNA: TGTGCCAGCAGTGAGGGGGACGACTTCATTCCCTACGAGCAGTACTTC.

This clonotype has more than one count but fewer than ten. The DNA for the CDR3 is TGTGCCAGCGCTCCCCTAGAGCGGGCCAAAAACATTCAGTACTTC. Translation: CASAPLERAKNIQYF. The chain employs TRBV28 and TRBJ2-4; D may be TRBD2 (5 bases). Trimming took off 8 bases at V and 1 base at J, with 15 bases between the two ends. This CDR3 is 15 amino acids long. Germline V gene data show CDR1 as MDHEN and CDR2 as SYDVKM.

The rearrangement joins TRBV5-1 to TRBJ1-1; tentatively, D is TRBD1 (5 bases). Between the trimmed V and J ends, which lost 4 bases and 5 bases, there was a span of 15 bases. This CDR3 spans 14 amino acids. The V gene's germline CDR1 is SGHRS and CDR2 YFSETQ. CDR3 sequence reads: CASSLGTKGTEAFF. CDR3 DNA: TGCGCCAGCAGCCTAGGGACCAAAGGAACTGAAGCTTTCTTT.

This clonotype was seen ten or more times. The chain couples TRBV20-1 to TRBJ1-2, with D possibly matching TRBD1 (6 bases). The ends were cut back, 5 bases at V and 8 bases at J, with 21 bases in the middle. CDR3 size: 14 residues. CDR1 DFQATT and CDR2 SNEGSKA come from the germline V gene (reference sequence). The CDR3 sequence is CSAPQQGSARGYTF. The DNA for the CDR3 is TGCAGTGCTCCACAACAGGGTAGCGCGCGCGGCTACACCTTC.

The chain has TRBV12-3 or TRBV12-4 and TRBJ1-1, with TRBD1 as a possible D gene (6 bases). The CDR3 loop spans 16 amino acids. The V end lost 7 bases, the J end lost 0 bases, and 18 bases lay between the germline ends. The CDR3 region is CASTQKGGSMNTEAFF. For the CDR3, the DNA is TGTGCCAGCACTCAAAAGGGGGGCAGCATGAACACTGAAGCTTTCTTT.

The sample holds a few counts of this clonotype. The chain has TRBV12-3 or TRBV12-4 and TRBJ1-1; no definite D call. V lost 3 bases to trimming and J lost 0 bases, with 5 bases between them. The CDR3 is made up of 13 amino acids. This CDR3 reads CASSFFVNTEAFF. The CDR3 DNA reads TGTGCCAGCAGTTTTTTTGTGAACACTGAAGCTTTCTTT.

The sample holds a few counts of this clonotype. This chain links TRBV24-1 with TRBJ2-7, with 7 bases fitting TRBD1. The germline V gene has CDR1 KGHDR and CDR2 SFDVKD. Trimming removed 4 bases from V and 6 bases from J; junction bases left unmatched: 8. The CDR3 totals 14 residues. This chain's CDR3 is CATSDPRQGPEQYF. CDR3 in DNA: TGTGCCACCAGTGACCCTCGACAGGGTCCCGAGCAGTACTTC.

The table lists this clonotype with a few counts. The V call is TRBV20-1, the J call TRBJ2-5; 8 bases fit TRBD1. V shed 4 bases, J shed 5 bases, and the junction held 6 bases outside the gene matches. The CDR3 sequence is 13 residues long. CDR1 and CDR2 from the germline V gene are DFQATT and SNEGSKA (reference sequence). The CDR3 loop is CSAMDRAGETQYF. As DNA, the CDR3 is TGCAGTGCTATGGACAGGGCCGGGGAGACCCAGTACTTC.

The chain has TRBV5-6 and TRBJ2-1, with 11 bases fitting TRBD1. This CDR3 is built from 14 residues. V lost 5 bases to trimming and J lost 7 bases; unmatched junction nucleotides: 5. Germline V gene data show CDR1 as SGHDT and CDR2 as YYEEEE. DNA of the CDR3: TGTGCCAGCAGGTCCGGGACAGGGGGTAATGAGCAGTTCTTC. Translated, it gives CASRSGTGGNEQFF.

This clonotype was observed at least ten times. The chain recombines TRBV5-1 with TRBJ2-1; D remains unclear. The V end lost 4 bases, the J end lost 3 bases, and 2 bases lay between the germline ends. The CDR3 is 11 residues long. Germline V gives CDR1 SGHRS, CDR2 YFSETQ. CDR3 protein: CASSDYNEQFF. CDR3 nucleotides: TGCGCCAGCAGCGACTACAATGAGCAGTTCTTC.

This clonotype was picked up a small number of times. The chain joins TRBV4-2 to TRBJ2-7; 8 bases are shared with TRBD2. After removal of 1 base from V and 7 bases from J, the junction contained 6 bases not matched to a gene. The CDR3 consists of 14 residues. The germline CDR1 and CDR2 sequences are LGHNA and YNFKEQ. The CDR3 nucleotides are TGTGCCAGCAGCCAAGCGGGGGGGTTAGTGGAGCAGTACTTC. Encoded protein: CASSQAGGLVEQYF.

V gene TRBV6-1 combines with J gene TRBJ2-6; D is ambiguous. This CDR3 comprises 16 residues. Trimming cost V 5 bases and J 1 base, with 12 bases left between them. Per the germline V gene, CDR1 is MNHNS and CDR2 is SASEGT. CDR3 DNA: TGTGCCAGCAGTAGAGACTTAGGGTCTGGGGCCAACGTCCTGACTTTC. Its protein product is CASSRDLGSGANVLTF.

The gene calls are TRBV20-1 and TRBJ2-1; D possibly uses TRBD1 or TRBD2 (6 bases each). The ends were cut back, 5 bases at V and 10 bases at J, with 12 bases in the middle. Germline CDR1 reads DFQATT; CDR2 reads SNEGSKA (reference sequence). The CDR3 runs to 11 residues. In DNA form, the CDR3 reads TGCAGTGCTTGGGGGGCCGAAGAGCAGTTCTTC. Residues: CSAWGAEEQFF.

The V gene is TRBV6-5, the J gene TRBJ1-2, with D maybe TRBD1 (6 bases). Per germline, CDR1 MNHEY and CDR2 SVGAGI. V dropped 6 bases and J dropped 7 bases, with 12 bases sitting between them. The CDR3 is 12 residues long. The CDR3 sequence is CASREGDSGYTF. CDR3 DNA sequence: TGTGCCAGCAGGGAGGGGGATAGTGGCTACACCTTC.

Only one count was recorded for this clonotype. The J gene is TRBJ1-5, the V gene TRBV7-2; a possible D gene is TRBD1 (6 bases). The CDR3 runs to 15 residues. Trimming shortened V by 4 bases and J by 2 bases, and 12 bases separated the two germline ends. Germline V gene lookup returns CDR1 SGHTA and CDR2 FQGNSA. This CDR3 is CASSYAGVGNQPQHF. The CDR3 coding sequence is TGTGCCAGCAGCTACGCAGGGGTGGGCAATCAGCCCCAGCATTTT.

In this sample, this clonotype turned up a few times. The chain uses TRBV20-1 and TRBJ2-7, with TRBD2 matching 7 bases. V dropped 3 bases and J dropped 0; count of bases not matched to a gene: 5. The CDR3 length is 14 residues. CDR1 is DFQATT and CDR2 is SNEGSKA in the germline V gene (reference sequence). CDR3 DNA: TGCAGTGCTAGGAGGGCTAGCGGCTCCTACGAGCAGTACTTC. This translates into CSARRASGSYEQYF.

The chain combines TRBV9 with TRBJ2-1; 14 nucleotides line up with TRBD2. CDR1 is SGDLS and CDR2 is YYNGEE in the germline V gene. V shed 0 bases, J shed 2 bases, and the junction held 4 bases outside the gene matches. The CDR3 runs to 18 residues. The CDR3 DNA reads TGTGCCAGCAGCGTAGGACTAGCGGGGGGGCTAGCCTACAATGAGCAGTTCTTC. Its translation is CASSVGLAGGLAYNEQFF. Full variable domain (rest looked up from reference TRBV9 and TRBJ2-1): DSGVTQTPKHLITATGQRVTLRCSPRSGDLSVYWYQQSLDQGLQFLIQYYNGEERAKGNILERFSAQQFPDLHSELNLSSLELGDSALYFCASSVGLAGGLAYNEQFFGPGTRLTVL.

This clonotype was found a few times. The CDR3: CASSLNTGANTGELFF. The CDR3 nucleotides are TGTGCCAGCAGCTTAAACACGGGGGCGAACACCGGGGAGCTGTTTTTT. The chain is built from TRBV11-2 and TRBJ2-2, with a tentative D call TRBD2 (6 bases). The V gene lost 2 bases and the J gene lost 0 bases, with 10 bases spanning the gap. The length of the CDR3 is 16 residues. The germline gives CDR1 SGHAT, CDR2 FQNNGV.

The rearrangement uses TRBV5-1 and TRBJ1-1, with 7 nucleotides matching TRBD1. Trimming removed 4 bases from V and 4 bases from J; junction bases left unmatched: 10. Germline lookup yields CDR1 SGHRS and CDR2 YFSETQ. The CDR3 length is 15 residues. The CDR3 coding sequence is TGCGCCAGCAGCCCCTCAGGGGGTCGAGGCACTGAAGCTTTCTTT. Its protein is CASSPSGGRGTEAFF.

The chain couples TRBV20-1 to TRBJ2-1, with 7 bases identical to TRBD2. The length of the CDR3 is 17 residues. CDR1 and CDR2 from the germline V gene are DFQATT and SNEGSKA (reference sequence). The V segment lost 0 bases and the J segment 2 bases; nucleotides outside the gene matches: 10. The DNA for the CDR3 is TGCAGTGCTAGAGATTACACCAGCGGGACGGCCTACAATGAGCAGTTCTTC. Translated: CSARDYTSGTAYNEQFF.

This clonotype was seen many times. The CDR3 DNA reads as TGTGCCAGCAGCTTCGGGACAGGGGGCACTGAAGCTTTCTTT. Translated, it gives CASSFGTGGTEAFF. This chain uses TRBV7-2 with TRBJ1-1; 11 positions agree with TRBD1. The trim removed 3 bases at V and 4 bases at J, leaving 1 base unmatched. The CDR3 loop spans 14 amino acids. Germline V lookup: CDR1 SGHTA, CDR2 FQGNSA.

CDR3 protein: CASSPSGTQYF. Here the CDR3 DNA reads TGTGCCAGCAGTCCCTCGGGTACGCAGTATTTT. The chain carries TRBV12-3 or TRBV12-4 and TRBJ2-3; D call uncertain. V dropped 5 bases and J dropped 8 bases, with 8 bases sitting between them. This CDR3 has 11 residues.

This clonotype showed up just a few times. The V gene is TRBV20-1, the J gene TRBJ1-1, with D maybe TRBD1 (6 bases). The CDR3 totals 14 residues. V lost 0 bases and J lost 6, with 14 bases in between. In germline, CDR1 is DFQATT, CDR2 SNEGSKA (reference sequence). The CDR3 region has the DNA TGCAGTGCTAGAGATCCCGTGGCAGGGGCTGAAGCTTTCTTT. This sequence encodes CSARDPVAGAEAFF.

V is TRBV4-1 and J is TRBJ2-7; D might be TRBD1 or TRBD2, each matching 5 bases. V was clipped by 3 bases and J by 4 bases, with 19 bases between them. Germline V gene data show CDR1 as MGHRA and CDR2 as YSYEKL. The CDR3 contains 16 residues. The DNA of the CDR3 is TGCGCCAGCAGCCAGGGGGTCGGGACGGTCCTTTACGAGCAGTACTTC. It translates to CASSQGVGTVLYEQYF.

The chain is built from TRBV4-2 and TRBJ2-2, with 7 bases lining up with TRBD2. Germline V gene data show CDR1 as LGHNA and CDR2 as YNFKEQ. The V and J ends lost 8 bases and 2 bases, in that order; junction bases with no gene match: 8. The CDR3 is made up of 15 amino acids. CDR3 sequence (DNA): TGTGCCAGCGGCGGGGGTAGCGGAAACACCGGGGAGCTGTTTTTT. Its translation: CASGGGSGNTGELFF.

This clonotype was recorded a few times. The rearrangement joins TRBV10-2 to TRBJ2-7, with D possibly matching TRBD1 (6 bases). Between the trimmed V and J ends, which lost 1 base and 2 bases, there was a span of 12 bases. Germline loops: CDR1 WSHSY, CDR2 SAAADI. CDR3 size: 15 residues. The CDR3 coding sequence is TGCGCCAGCAGTGAGTACCACCGGACAGCCTACGAGCAGTACTTC. The encoded protein is CASSEYHRTAYEQYF.